This TCR beta chain comes out of a study of blood T cell repertoires in COVID-19. Study-level information: COVID-19 samples, acute and convalescent, were from the United States, Italy and Spain.

Original data processing: Nucleated cell counts were estimated from reference gene primer amplification. TCRdb's copy holds only in-frame clones and misses some; the assay was immunoSEQ multiplex PCR. The V and J calls and the clone size are those of that table, but D and trimming were determined from the DNA. Of around 110,000 clones listed, about four fifths are singletons. Looked up from germline, CDR1 is LGHNA and CDR2 is YSLEER. V was trimmed by 0 bases and J by 3 bases, leaving 15 bases between them. The CDR3 consists of 17 residues. The source of this sequence is a man between 60 and 70 years old with active or convalescent COVID-19. This rearrangement joins TRBV4-3 to TRBJ2-1, with a possible D match to TRBD2 (6 bases). The sequenced sample consisted of peripheral blood. The DNA for the CDR3 is TGCGCCAGCAGCCAAGATCATTTAAGCGGGTACTACAATGAGCAGTTCTTC. This codes for CASSQDHLSGYYNEQFF.